These 22 T cell receptor beta chains share one sample of origin, sequenced in a study of cytomegalovirus exposure and HLA in healthy donors. PCR involved 60 Vbeta and 13 Jbeta primers. The data were produced by immunoSEQ multiplex PCR, yet TCRdb's version contains in-frame clones alone and is incomplete. This table holds 150,000 or so clones, approximately 82% found once. The sequencing sample was made of PBMCs. These receptors all stem from a middle-aged woman in good health and CMV-seronegative.

The chain uses TRBV13 and TRBJ2-3, with TRBD1 matching over 11 bases. J lost 3 bases, V lost 6 bases, and 8 bases had no gene match. The V gene's germline CDR1 is PRHDT and CDR2 FYEKMQ (reference sequence). The CDR3 has 16 residues. This CDR3 is CASSTSDRGRTDTQYF. The CDR3 DNA is TGTGCCAGCAGTACATCGGACAGGGGGCGGACAGATACGCAGTATTTT. The complete variable domain, with remaining parts taken from reference TRBV13 and TRBJ2-3, reads AAGVIQSPRHLIKEKRETATLKCYPIPRHDTVYWYQQGPGQDPQFLISFYEKMQSDKGSIPDRFSAQQFSDYHSELNMSSLELGDSALYFCASSTSDRGRTDTQYFGPGTRLTVL.

This chain connects TRBV28 to TRBJ2-7, with TRBD2 matching 7 bases. The germline V gene encodes CDR1 MDHEN and CDR2 SYDVKM. The CDR3 length is 15 residues. The J segment lost 4 bases and the V segment lost 1 base, leaving 7 bases of the junction unmatched. CDR3 protein: CASSLYPGGLYEQYF. The CDR3 region has the DNA TGTGCCAGCAGTTTATACCCGGGGGGATTATACGAGCAGTACTTC.

This clone was counted once. CDR3 nucleotide sequence: TGTGCCAGCAGCTCCGATCAGGGGACGAGCTATGGCTACACCTTC. Amino acid sequence: CASSSDQGTSYGYTF. The chain combines TRBV9 with TRBJ1-2; possibly TRBD1 for D (6 bases). The length of the CDR3 is 15 residues. Germline-derived CDR1 and CDR2 are SGDLS and YYNGEE. The V gene lost 4 bases and the J gene lost 4 bases, with 17 bases spanning the gap.

The sample holds a few counts of this clone. The rearrangement joins TRBV5-4 to TRBJ2-7; TRBD1 is a possible D gene (5 bases). CDR1 SGHNT and CDR2 YYREEE come from the germline V gene (reference sequence). The V gene lost 0 bases and the J gene lost 1 base, with 17 bases spanning the gap. This CDR3 is built from 17 residues. CDR3: CASSLDPVGQGSYEQYF. CDR3 bases: TGTGCCAGCAGCTTGGACCCGGTGGGCCAGGGTTCCTACGAGCAGTACTTC.

This sequence joins TRBV5-1 and TRBJ2-1; 8 nucleotides agree with TRBD2. The length of the CDR3 is 14 residues. J was trimmed by 7 bases and V by 3 bases; bases with no gene match: 6. Germline assignment: CDR1 SGHRS and CDR2 YFSETQ. The CDR3 nucleotides read TGCGCCAGCAGCTCCCCGACGGGAGGGAATGAGCAGTTCTTC. Its translation is CASSSPTGGNEQFF.

In this sample, this clone turned up a few times. The chain carries TRBV7-3 and TRBJ2-1; TRBD1 agrees at 8 bases. CDR3 length equals 14 residues. V dropped 5 bases and J dropped 9; count of bases not matched to a gene: 9. CDR1 SGHTA and CDR2 FQGTGA come from the germline V gene. CDR3 bases: TGTGCCAGCAGCCTGGACAGGGATAGGGGTGAGCAGTTCTTC. Encoded protein: CASSLDRDRGEQFF.

This clone was recorded once. The chain is built from TRBV7-6 and TRBJ2-1, with 7 bases fitting TRBD1. The V gene's germline CDR1 is SGHVS and CDR2 FNYEAQ. The CDR3 runs to 15 residues. J gave up 2 bases and V 2 bases, and 3 bases lay outside the gene matches. The CDR3 DNA is TGTGCCAGCAGCTTATTACAGGGGACCTACAATGAGCAGTTCTTC. Its protein is CASSLLQGTYNEQFF.

In this sample, this clone turned up once. The chain recombines TRBV30 with TRBJ2-5; TRBD2 matches at 9 bases. The germline gives CDR1 GTSNPN, CDR2 SVGIG (reference sequence). The CDR3 is 17 amino acids. After removal of 4 bases from V and 3 bases from J, the junction contained 15 bases not matched to a gene. The DNA for the CDR3 is TGTGCCTGGACCCCAAAGCGGCGGGAGGGCCTCGAAGAGACCCAGTACTTC. This encodes CAWTPKRREGLEETQYF. The full variable domain, in which reference TRBV30 and TRBJ2-5 provide the parts outside the CDR3, is SQTIHQWPATLVQPVGSPLSLECTVEGTSNPNLYWYRQAAGRGLQLLFYSVGIGQISSEVPQNLSASRPQDRQFILSSKKLLLSDSGFYLCAWTPKRREGLEETQYFGPGTRLLVL.

The chain is built from TRBV5-6 and TRBJ2-5; 16 bases are a match to TRBD2. The CDR3 length is 16 residues. Germline assignment: CDR1 SGHDT and CDR2 YYEEEE. The V gene end was trimmed by 10 bases and the J gene end by 5 bases; junction bases not matched to a gene: 11. CDR3: CAPGTSGRVGSETQYF. In DNA form, the CDR3 reads TGTGCCCCCGGGACTAGCGGGAGGGTAGGTTCGGAGACCCAGTACTTC.

This rearrangement joins TRBV18 to TRBJ2-3; TRBD2 matches 7 bases. Trimming at V came to 4 bases and at J to 5 bases, leaving 9 bases not matched to a gene. Germline V lookup: CDR1 KGHSH, CDR2 LQKENI. The CDR3 loop spans 15 amino acids. The DNA for the CDR3 is TGTGCCAGCTCACTATTGGGACTAACGGGAGATACGCAGTATTTT. The encoded protein is CASSLLGLTGDTQYF.

The rearrangement uses TRBV7-9 and TRBJ2-3; D ambiguous. The germline V gene encodes CDR1 SEHNR and CDR2 FQNEAQ (reference sequence). Trimming stripped 3 bases from V and 6 bases from J, with 4 bases between. CDR3 length equals 11 residues. CDR3 bases: TGTGCCAGCAGCTTGGAGGATACGCAGTATTTT. Its translation is CASSLEDTQYF.

V is TRBV2 and J is TRBJ2-5; D call uncertain. Germline assignment: CDR1 SNHLY and CDR2 FYNNEI. V lost 4 bases and J 4 bases, leaving 10 bases between the germline ends. CDR3 length equals 13 residues. The CDR3 is CASSGLDPETQYF. In DNA, the CDR3 is TGTGCCAGCAGTGGTTTAGATCCAGAGACCCAGTACTTC.

V usage is TRBV7-9 and J usage is TRBJ1-3; D gene ambiguous. Deletions cut 3 bases from V and 4 bases from J, with 13 bases between. The germline gives CDR1 SEHNR, CDR2 FQNEAQ (reference sequence). The CDR3 has 15 amino acids. CDR3 in amino acids: CASSLAQRSGNTIYF. The CDR3 DNA reads TGTGCCAGCAGCTTGGCACAGAGATCGGGAAACACCATATATTTT.

The chain couples TRBV9 to TRBJ1-5; 12 bases line up with TRBD1. Trimming took 2 bases from V and 7 from J; bases not matched to a gene: 4. Germline CDR1 reads SGDLS; CDR2 reads YYNGEE. CDR3 size: 15 residues. CDR3 protein: CASSVGTGGGQPQHF. The CDR3 bases are TGTGCCAGCAGCGTCGGGACAGGGGGCGGGCAGCCCCAGCATTTT. Supplemented by reference TRBV9 and TRBJ1-5, the full variable domain reads DSGVTQTPKHLITATGQRVTLRCSPRSGDLSVYWYQQSLDQGLQFLIQYYNGEERAKGNILERFSAQQFPDLHSELNLSSLELGDSALYFCASSVGTGGGQPQHFGDGTRLSIL.

The chain couples TRBV29-1 to TRBJ2-2, with D possibly matching TRBD2 (6 bases). V shed 4 bases and J shed 1 base, with 10 bases lying between them. Germline lookup yields CDR1 SQVTM and CDR2 ANQGSEA. This CDR3 contains 14 residues. This CDR3 is CSVGPSVNTGELFF. CDR3 nucleotide sequence: TGCAGCGTTGGGCCTAGCGTGAACACCGGGGAGCTGTTTTTT.

The V and J genes are TRBV5-4 and TRBJ1-2; TRBD1 aligns across 10 bases. V lost 2 bases and J lost 6; bases outside the gene matches: 4. The CDR3 is made up of 14 amino acids. Germline V gives CDR1 SGHNT, CDR2 YYREEE (reference sequence). CDR3 bases: TGTGCCAGCAGCTTACCGGGACAGGGGCATGGCTACACCTTC. Its translation: CASSLPGQGHGYTF.

Only one count was recorded for this clone. This sequence joins TRBV5-1 and TRBJ1-3; TRBD1 aligns across 7 bases. V trimming: 0 bases; J trimming: 0 bases; junction bases outside the gene matches: 3. There are 16 residues in the CDR3. The germline gives CDR1 SGHRS, CDR2 YFSETQ. The CDR3 DNA follows: TGCGCCAGCAGCTTGGGGGGACAGCGCTCTGGAAACACCATATATTTT. It translates to CASSLGGQRSGNTIYF.

The chain combines TRBV21-1 with TRBJ1-2; the tabulated D call, TRBD1, remains unverified against the DNA. TRBV21-1 corresponds to a pseudogene. The CDR3 covers 18 residues. The CDR3, as DNA: TGTGCCAGCAGCTCCAATCCCCCACAGGGGACATTAGGGTATGGCTACACCTTC. Translation: CASSSNPPQGTLGYGYTF.

V is TRBV19 and J is TRBJ1-1, with D possibly being TRBD1 (6 bases). CDR1 and CDR2 (germline): LNHDA, SQIVND (reference sequence). V lost 3 bases to trimming and J lost 1 base, with 12 bases between them. The CDR3 loop spans 15 amino acids. The CDR3 DNA follows: TGTGCCAGTAGTATTTCGGCAGGGGCGAACACTGAAGCTTTCTTT. It translates to CASSISAGANTEAFF.

There are a few counts of this clone. V is TRBV27 and J is TRBJ2-7; 8 bases match TRBD1. Germline V lookup: CDR1 MNHEY, CDR2 SMNVEV (reference sequence). V shed 5 bases, J shed 5 bases, and the junction held 5 bases outside the gene matches. The length of the CDR3 is 13 residues. Here the CDR3 reads CASSTDRDHEQYF. The CDR3 nucleotides read TGTGCCAGCAGTACGGACAGGGACCACGAGCAGTACTTC.

The rearrangement joins TRBV21-1 to TRBJ1-5. TRBV21-1 is termed a pseudogene. The CDR3 consists of 15 residues. The CDR3 loop is CASRDSGGSNQPQHF. The CDR3 bases are TGTGCCAGCAGGGACTCGGGGGGGAGCAATCAGCCCCAGCATTTT.

The V call is TRBV7-9, the J call TRBJ2-3; 13 nucleotides line up with TRBD2. Germline loops: CDR1 SEHNR, CDR2 FQNEAQ (reference sequence). CDR3 length equals 18 residues. Unmatched junction bases numbered 6, after V lost 3 bases and J lost 0 bases. CDR3 in amino acids: CASSLRTSGRFSTDTQYF. CDR3 sequence (DNA): TGTGCCAGCAGCTTGAGGACTAGCGGGAGATTCAGCACAGATACGCAGTATTTT.